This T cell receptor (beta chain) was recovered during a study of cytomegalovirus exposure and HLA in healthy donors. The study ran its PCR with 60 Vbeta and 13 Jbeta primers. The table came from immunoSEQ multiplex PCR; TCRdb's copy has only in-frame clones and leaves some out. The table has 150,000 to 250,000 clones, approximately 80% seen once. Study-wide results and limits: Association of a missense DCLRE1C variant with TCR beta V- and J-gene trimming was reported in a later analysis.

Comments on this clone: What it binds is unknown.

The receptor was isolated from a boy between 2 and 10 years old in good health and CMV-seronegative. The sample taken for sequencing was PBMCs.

CDR3: CASSVGGQGWETQYF. CDR3 DNA sequence: TGTGCCAGCAGTGTAGGGGGACAGGGTTGGGAGACCCAGTACTTC. V usage is TRBV6-1 and J usage is TRBJ2-5, with 9 bases identical to TRBD1. There are 15 residues in the CDR3. CDR1 is MNHNS and CDR2 is SASEGT in the germline V gene. V lost 4 bases to trimming and J lost 5 bases; unmatched junction nucleotides: 8.